This TCR beta chain was sequenced in a study of cytomegalovirus exposure and HLA in healthy donors (dated by TCRdb to 2016 to 2017). Broadly, across the study: According to an earlier analysis of a few hundred of the donors, about 190 million T cells yielded over 90 million unique TCR beta sequences and 276 Gb of sequence data. Among about 360 genotyped donors of the cohort, an average of about 240,000 unique TCR beta nucleotide sequences were sequenced per donor, about a sixth of them non-productive. The number of donors typed differed by locus, with about 629-640 for A, B, C, DRB1 and DQB1, approximately 500 for DQA1, 600 to 610 for DPA1, and some 470 for DPB1. Of the 350 to 450 genotyped donors, 65% to 90% were placed in the genetic ancestry cluster associated with self-reported Caucasian donors. The aim of the study was to test whether cataloging public T cell receptors could identify signatures of past pathogen exposure. The study used immunosequencing to profile the T cell repertoires of more than 650 subjects and linked those repertoires to cytomegalovirus serostatus. Every discovery cohort repertoire had been produced on one sequencing platform. Besides the first cohort of around 700 subjects, a separate validation cohort made up of some 110 different subjects was used. To decide whether each TCR beta V gene segment behaved as functional or pseudogenic, an earlier analysis of several hundred of the donors relied on high-throughput TCR beta sequencing. The study combined high-throughput TCR immunosequencing, statistical association of individual TCRs with disease status, and machine learning to predict cytomegalovirus infection status. The later analysis used no new phenotypic data to find candidate immune exposures, relying instead on TCR beta sequences and their occurrence across donors. Donor age, sex, ethnicity and CMV serostatus were collected together with the repertoire data. A handful of DR-DQ haplotypes were handled as single units for association and clustering because linkage in the cohort was strong. A later genetic analysis took genome-wide SNP genotypes for about 65% of the roughly 670 donors and used that subset as a discovery cohort. To study patterns of TCR occurrence, a later analysis re-analyzed previously published TCR beta repertoires from 700 or so donors and added high-resolution HLA genotyping. Both class I and class II loci were covered by HLA typing, at four-digit resolution. An early release covering roughly 580 HLA-typed donors comprised about 290 gigabases of sequencing data and tens of millions of unique TCR sequences. General conclusions and limits of the study: A cluster of highly shared sequence variants was judged likely to represent a technical artifact of the sequencing pipeline. According to a later analysis, most CMV-associated TCR beta chains appeared to be HLA-restricted, and the HLA associations seemed to be driven largely by CMV exposure. Immune exposure information for the cohort was limited to CMV serostatus. Assigning TCR associations to individual alleles was difficult when HLA alleles, especially DR and DQ, strongly co-occurred. Most TCR sequences were seen in very few donors, while some public TCRs were found in many individuals. The authors suggested that the approach could potentially be extended to other disease states and immunological phenotypes. Correlated functional status among segregating V segments might be attributable to linkage disequilibrium, but an unknown experimental factor could not be ruled out. An association between a missense DCLRE1C variant and V-gene and J-gene trimming of TCR beta chains was found in a later genetic analysis and replicated in an independent cohort. Specific HLA alleles were associated with 16,951 TCR beta sequences at a false discovery rate of 0.05 in a later analysis. A further reported finding was that TCR beta sequences accurately predicted the HLA-A and HLA-B alleles for most subjects in the first cohort. A later genetic analysis reported fewer N-insertions in productive TCRs among donors in an Asian-associated ancestry cluster than the 666-donor mean. In a later analysis, HLA-associated TCR beta chains showed more clonal expansion and lower generation probabilities than non-associated chains that were equally common. Some IMGT-functional V segments, including TRBV6-2 and TRBV6-3, could not be distinguished by the 87-base-pair reads and were therefore excluded. Because HLA typing was unavailable for some donors at each locus, only the typed subset was used in association tests. Sequencing depth was assumed to be roughly uniform across donors in the presence/absence analyses, though that assumption may not hold. In an earlier analysis of 587 of the donors, most TCR beta V segments appeared in productive rearrangements about 87% or about 30% of the time, broadly matching IMGT annotations. The cohort was sequenced for TCR beta chains only, and without alpha or paired-chain data the features that could be detected were limited. Because counts were too low, 15 to 20 rarely observed V segments, including chromosome 9 orphons, were left out of the earlier analysis of approximately 580 of the donors. In a later analysis, several top co-occurrence clusters were reported to appear linked to parvovirus B19, influenza, CMV and Epstein-Barr virus. A few of the identified cytomegalovirus-associated TCR beta chains were confirmed in vitro to be specific for cytomegalovirus antigens. The classifier was reported to diagnose cytomegalovirus status with high specificity and sensitivity in both the original cohort and the validation cohort. A later analysis found that TCR association rates varied across HLA loci, with DRB1 alleles showing the most associated TCRs and HLA-C alleles the fewest. The study listed 164 TCR beta chains as associated with cytomegalovirus.

As concerns this clone: The antigen this receptor binds is unknown. Per-nucleotide qualities are absent, and no much larger clonotype sits a single base away.

The cohort consisted of approximately 690 healthy bone marrow donors. At the time of sampling, every cohort member was nominally healthy, though immune exposures that went unrecorded were likely present. The donor tested CMV seropositive and was one of the 289 seropositive cohort members. Each donor provided a peripheral blood sample, and peripheral blood mononuclear cells were used for TCR beta sequencing. The Qiagen DNeasy Blood Extraction Kit was used to extract genomic DNA from the blood cell samples. Germline trimming amounts to 0 bases on V and 7 bases on J, with 5 as the count of junction bases outside the gene matches. The CDR3 numbers 15 residues from cysteine through phenylalanine. Just the 45-base CDR3 DNA is kept, in frame starting at base 1. Via the germline V gene (reference sequence), CDR1 is SGHNT and CDR2 YYREEE. Libraries were prepared through the immunoSEQ multiplex PCR assay. For the multiplex PCR, a mixture combining 60 forward primers for TCR Vbeta segments and 13 reverse primers for TCR Jbeta segments was used. The CDR3 region of rearranged TCR beta genes was amplified from genomic DNA by a multiplex PCR assay. The Illumina HiSeq System was used to sequence the amplified TCR beta libraries as 87-base-pair reads. The published analysis was carried out like this. A later analysis counted about 76 million unique TCR beta chains across the approximately 700 repertoires, and 9.5 million to 11 million of these chains were shared by at least two donors. A nearest-neighbor algorithm error-corrected the raw reads and collapsed the reads into unique sequences, merging closely related sequences to remove PCR and sequencing errors. To assign V, D and J gene segments, CDR3 sequences were aligned to IMGT reference sequences. For a sequence to be retained, a match of at least six nucleotides was required to both a V gene segment and a J gene segment. Rearrangements were classified as productive when the CDR3 lacked stop codons and remained in frame with V and J, and all other rearrangements were classified as non-productive. CDR3 was defined by IMGT convention, running from the second conserved V-encoded cysteine to the conserved J-encoded phenylalanine. Sequences without an unambiguous match to a single V gene segment were excluded from the earlier analysis of 450 to 750 of the donors. In an earlier analysis of about 590 of the donors, a V segment was called functional when productive rearrangements were above 56.7%, and segregating when the standard deviation between donors exceeded 5%. A statistical classification framework was built for diagnosing cytomegalovirus status from the catalog of TCR beta chain sequences. A later analysis assigned V and J genes by comparing TCR nucleotide sequences with IMGT/GENE-DB human TR gene sequences. A later analysis assigned CDR3 sequences and most-parsimonious VDJ recombination scenarios with the TCRdist pipeline. In a later analysis, each TCR beta chain was defined by its CDR3 amino acid sequence together with its V-gene family, and reads without a unique V-gene family were excluded. A later analysis removed 592 highly shared, low-generation-probability nucleotide sequences to deal with suspected cross-contamination and a sequencing artifact. A later analysis calculated a clonal expansion index for each public chain from normalized within-repertoire ranks of inferred template counts. In a later analysis, generation probabilities were computed using a VDJ recombination model fitted to out-of-frame rearrangements, and the results were checked against IGoR. In a later analysis, TCR-TCR, TCR-HLA and TCR-CMV co-occurrence was scored with hypergeometric tests, and a repertoire-size bias correction was applied to TCR pairs. False discovery rates were estimated in a later analysis by permuting HLA or CMV assignments 20 times. A later analysis grouped co-occurring TCRs with DBSCAN, adding TCRdist sequence similarity when clustering within HLA-allele-positive subsets. For co-occurrence clustering, repertoires with fewer than 30,000 or more than 120,000 public chains were excluded, along with five or six repertoires with anomalous nucleotide sharing. Held by TCRdb, this immuneACCESS table contains in-frame sequences only and omits some clones. Under half of the omission traces to an unresolved V gene where checked; the cause of the rest is unknown. The DNA gave D and trimming, while V, J and clone size come from that table. Present in this sample are some 100,000 clones, about 74% of which were seen just once. Clones ranked in the top ten supply about 14% of the sample.

Material: PBMCs. This sequence uses TRBV5-4 and TRBJ1-4; 8 nucleotides in the junction match TRBD1. This TCR was sampled from a woman aged 45-65 years in good health and CMV-seropositive. The nucleotide sequence reads TGTGCCAGCAGCTTGGGAGGGACAGGCGTTGAAAAACTGTTTTTT. It is translated as CASSLGGTGVEKLFF.